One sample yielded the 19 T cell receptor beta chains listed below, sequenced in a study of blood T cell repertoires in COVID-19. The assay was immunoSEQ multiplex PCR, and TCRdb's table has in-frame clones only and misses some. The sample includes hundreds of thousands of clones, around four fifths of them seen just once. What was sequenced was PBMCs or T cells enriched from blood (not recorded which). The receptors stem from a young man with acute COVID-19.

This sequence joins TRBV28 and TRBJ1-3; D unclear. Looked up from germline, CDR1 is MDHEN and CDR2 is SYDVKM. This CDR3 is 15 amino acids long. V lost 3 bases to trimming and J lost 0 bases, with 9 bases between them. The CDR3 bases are TGTGCCAGCAGTTTTCTGCTCAGCTCTGGAAACACCATATATTTT. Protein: CASSFLLSSGNTIYF.

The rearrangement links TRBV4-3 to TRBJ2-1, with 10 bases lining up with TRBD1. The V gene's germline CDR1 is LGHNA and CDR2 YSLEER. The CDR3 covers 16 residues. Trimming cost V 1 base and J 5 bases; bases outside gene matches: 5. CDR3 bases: TGCGCCAGCAGCCAAGTTGGACAGGGGGTCCACAATGAGCAGTTCTTC. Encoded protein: CASSQVGQGVHNEQFF.

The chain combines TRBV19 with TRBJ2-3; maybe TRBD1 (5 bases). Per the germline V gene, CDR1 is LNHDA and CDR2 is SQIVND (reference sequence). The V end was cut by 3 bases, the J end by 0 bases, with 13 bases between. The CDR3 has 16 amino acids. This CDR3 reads CASSIPDRASTDTQYF. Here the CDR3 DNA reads TGTGCCAGTAGTATTCCCGACAGAGCTAGCACAGATACGCAGTATTTT.

This chain's CDR3 is CASSPSSGRGTGELFF. CDR3 bases: TGTGCCAGCTCACCGTCTAGCGGCCGCGGGACCGGGGAGCTGTTTTTT. The V call is TRBV18, the J call TRBJ2-2, with 7 nucleotides matching TRBD2. In germline, CDR1 is KGHSH, CDR2 LQKENI. The CDR3 covers 16 residues. V lost 3 bases, J lost 5 bases, and 9 bases stayed unmatched.

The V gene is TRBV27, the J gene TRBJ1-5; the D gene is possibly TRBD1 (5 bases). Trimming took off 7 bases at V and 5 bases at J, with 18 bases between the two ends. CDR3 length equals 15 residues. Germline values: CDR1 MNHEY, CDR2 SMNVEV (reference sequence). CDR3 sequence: CASNRDLPSDQPQHF. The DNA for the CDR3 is TGTGCCAGCAATAGGGACTTGCCTTCAGATCAGCCCCAGCATTTT.

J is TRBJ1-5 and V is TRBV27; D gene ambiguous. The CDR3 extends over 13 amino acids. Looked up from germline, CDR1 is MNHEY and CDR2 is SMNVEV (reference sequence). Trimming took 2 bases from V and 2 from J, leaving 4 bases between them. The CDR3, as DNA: TGTGCCAGCAGTTTAATCGGCAATCAGCCCCAGCATTTT. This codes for CASSLIGNQPQHF.

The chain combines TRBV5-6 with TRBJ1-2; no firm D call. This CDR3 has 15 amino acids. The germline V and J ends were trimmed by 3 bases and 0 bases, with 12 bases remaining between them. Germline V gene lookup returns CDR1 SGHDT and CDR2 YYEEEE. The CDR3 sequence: CASSWRAGPNYGYTF. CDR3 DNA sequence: TGTGCCAGCAGCTGGAGGGCGGGCCCTAACTATGGCTACACCTTC.

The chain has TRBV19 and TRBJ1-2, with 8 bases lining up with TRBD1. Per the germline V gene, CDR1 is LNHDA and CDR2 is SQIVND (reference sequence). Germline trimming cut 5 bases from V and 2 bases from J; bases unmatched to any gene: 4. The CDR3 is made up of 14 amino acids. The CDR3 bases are TGTGCCAGTAGTCAAAGGACAGGGAACTATGGCTACACCTTC. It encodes CASSQRTGNYGYTF.

The CDR3 is CASSGGGRQGTTEAFF. CDR3 nucleotide sequence: TGTGCCAGCTCAGGGGGGGGTAGGCAGGGGACCACTGAAGCTTTCTTT. The V gene is TRBV18, the J gene TRBJ1-1, with D tentatively TRBD1 (6 bases). This CDR3 has 16 amino acids. V shed 5 bases and J shed 4 bases, with 20 bases lying between them. CDR1 and CDR2 from the germline V gene are KGHSH and LQKENI.

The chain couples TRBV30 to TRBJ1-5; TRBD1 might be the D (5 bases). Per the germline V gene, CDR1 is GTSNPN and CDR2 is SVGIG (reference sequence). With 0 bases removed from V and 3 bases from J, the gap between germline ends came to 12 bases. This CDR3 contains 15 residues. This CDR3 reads CAWSVERGPNQPQHF. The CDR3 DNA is TGTGCCTGGAGTGTAGAAAGGGGTCCCAATCAGCCCCAGCATTTT.

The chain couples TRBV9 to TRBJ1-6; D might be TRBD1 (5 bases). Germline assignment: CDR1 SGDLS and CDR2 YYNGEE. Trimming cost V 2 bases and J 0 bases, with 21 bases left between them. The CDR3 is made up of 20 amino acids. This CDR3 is CASSVQMTARIVSYNSPLHF. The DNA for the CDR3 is TGTGCCAGCAGCGTCCAGATGACAGCACGAATTGTCTCCTATAATTCACCCCTCCACTTT.

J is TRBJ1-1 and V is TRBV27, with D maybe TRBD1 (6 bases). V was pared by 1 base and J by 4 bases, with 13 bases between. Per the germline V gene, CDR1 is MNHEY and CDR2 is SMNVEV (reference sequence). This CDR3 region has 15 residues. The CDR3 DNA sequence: TGTGCCAGCAGTTTATTCCAACAGGGAACCACTGAAGCTTTCTTT. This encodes CASSLFQQGTTEAFF.

CDR3 in amino acids: CASSFGTASNEKLFF. CDR3 bases: TGTGCCAGTAGTTTCGGGACAGCGAGTAATGAAAAACTGTTTTTT. The rearrangement joins TRBV19 to TRBJ1-4; TRBD1 matches at 7 bases. This CDR3 region has 15 residues. Unmatched junction bases numbered 7, after V lost 5 bases and J lost 4 bases. Germline CDR1 reads LNHDA; CDR2 reads SQIVND (reference sequence).

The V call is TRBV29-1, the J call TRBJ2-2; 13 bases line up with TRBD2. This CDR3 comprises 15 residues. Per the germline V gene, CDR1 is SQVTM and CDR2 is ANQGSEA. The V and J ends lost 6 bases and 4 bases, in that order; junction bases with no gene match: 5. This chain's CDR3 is CSVKGLAGLTGELFF. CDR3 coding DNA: TGCAGCGTGAAGGGACTAGCGGGGCTCACCGGGGAGCTGTTTTTT.

The CDR3 reads CASGTGAGEQFF. In DNA form, the CDR3 reads TGTGCTAGTGGTACAGGGGCCGGGGAGCAGTTCTTC. The V and J genes are TRBV12-5 and TRBJ2-1; TRBD1 aligns across 7 bases. From germline, CDR1 is LGHNT and CDR2 FRNRAP. Trimming at V came to 5 bases and at J to 10 bases, leaving 5 bases not matched to a gene. CDR3 length: 12 amino acids.

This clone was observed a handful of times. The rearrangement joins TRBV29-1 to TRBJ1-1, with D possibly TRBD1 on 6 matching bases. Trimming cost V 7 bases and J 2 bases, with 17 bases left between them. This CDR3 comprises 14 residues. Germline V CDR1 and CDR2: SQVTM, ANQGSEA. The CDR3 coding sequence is TGCAGCGCAAAAGGGGGGGCGCTTAACACTGAAGCTTTCTTT. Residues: CSAKGGALNTEAFF.

The chain's CDR3 is CAWSVRTSGSPYEQFF. The CDR3 nucleotides read TGTGCCTGGAGTGTACGAACTAGCGGGAGTCCGTATGAGCAGTTCTTC. This chain joins TRBV30 and TRBJ2-1, with 11 bases lining up with TRBD2. This CDR3 region has 16 residues. V shed 0 bases and J 8 bases; nucleotides not matched to a gene: 9. Germline values: CDR1 GTSNPN, CDR2 SVGIG (reference sequence).

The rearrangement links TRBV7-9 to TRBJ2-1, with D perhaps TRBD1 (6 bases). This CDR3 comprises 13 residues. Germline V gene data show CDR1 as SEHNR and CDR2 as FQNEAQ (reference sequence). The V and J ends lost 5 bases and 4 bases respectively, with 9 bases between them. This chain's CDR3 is CASSPGQYNEQFF. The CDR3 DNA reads TGTGCCAGCAGCCCCGGACAGTACAATGAGCAGTTCTTC.

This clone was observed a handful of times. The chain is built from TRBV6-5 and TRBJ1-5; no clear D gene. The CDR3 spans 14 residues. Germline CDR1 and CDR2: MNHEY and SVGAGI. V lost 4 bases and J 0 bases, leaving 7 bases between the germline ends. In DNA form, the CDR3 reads TGTGCCAGCAGTTTTTTAGCTAGCAATCAGCCCCAGCATTTT. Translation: CASSFLASNQPQHF.